This TCR beta chain was captured in a study of OX40 agonist ivuxolimab in advanced cancers. Overall study context: Ivuxolimab, an antibody acting as an agonist of OX40 (CD134), was used to treat patients. The patients received ivuxolimab by intravenous route every 2 weeks at 0.01 to 10 mg/kg.

Germline CDR1 SGHNT, CDR2 YYREEE (reference sequence). The junction had 6 bases not matched to a gene; V was cut back by 3 bases and J by 4 bases. The CDR3 contains 15 residues. This clone was seen a single time. Generated by immunoSEQ multiplex PCR, the TCRdb table keeps only in-frame clones and is missing some. Of some 44,000 clones in the sample, around 91% were seen once. Here the sequenced sample was CD4+ or CD8+ T cells sorted from blood, taken in a trial of the OX40 agonist ivuxolimab. The TCR was taken from an adult with an advanced solid tumor such as melanoma, head and neck, liver or kidney cancer. The chain employs TRBV5-4 and TRBJ2-7, with TRBD1 matching over 11 bases. CDR3: CASSSGTGGGYEQYF. The CDR3 region has the DNA TGTGCCAGCAGCTCGGGGACAGGGGGAGGTTACGAGCAGTACTTC.